The 21 T cell receptor beta chains listed next were all sequenced from one sample in a study of regulatory T cells in long-lasting Graves disease. Time point described: newly diagnosed GD, antithyroid drugs for less than 3 months. PBMC-derived RNA was used for the TCR library. CDR3 regions were amplified by Arm-PCR using iRepertoire HTBI primers to build TCR beta libraries. TCRdb reprocessed the multiplex PCR reads with MiXCR, giving one entry per CDR3 protein. The table shows 400,000 to 500,000 distinct CDR3 sequences, with 14% occurring only once. The same data also went into a second study, on T cells in Graves' hyperthyroidism and ophthalmopathy.

The sample was peripheral blood mononuclear cells (PBMCs), taken at new diagnosis, from a patient treated with antithyroid drugs. The source is a woman between 45 and 60 years old with Graves disease.

In regard to this clonotype: A much more abundant neighbour one base away suggests this may be a read error. This rearrangement joins TRBV5-1 to TRBJ2-7; possible D gene TRBD1, 6 bases. The CDR3 length is 14 residues. V was trimmed by 4 bases and J by 5 bases, leaving 16 bases between them. Germline V gene lookup returns CDR1 SGHRS and CDR2 YFSETQ. The CDR3 region is CASSKEQGSHEQYF. CDR3 in DNA: TGCGCCAGCAGCAAGGAGCAGGGGTCCCACGAGCAGTACTTC.

The table lists this clonotype with a few counts. The V call is TRBV6-4, the J call TRBJ1-1; D might be TRBD1 (5 bases). Germline V gene lookup returns CDR1 MRHNA and CDR2 SNTAGT. The CDR3 spans 13 residues. The V and J ends lost 9 bases and 3 bases respectively, with 14 bases between them. The CDR3 DNA sequence: TGTGCCAGACCCCCGGACACCTACACTGAAGCTTTCTTT. Its protein product is CARPPDTYTEAFF.

This clonotype was observed at least ten times. The chain links TRBV28 to TRBJ1-2; 7 nucleotides agree with TRBD1. CDR3 size: 13 residues. Germline loops: CDR1 MDHEN, CDR2 SYDVKM. With 1 base clipped from V and 5 bases from J, the junction kept 1 base outside the gene matches. For the CDR3, the DNA is TGTGCCAGCAGTTTATCGACAGGGTATGGCTACACCTTC. Its translation: CASSLSTGYGYTF.

The chain recombines TRBV7-2 with TRBJ2-7; 8 positions match TRBD1. The CDR3 runs 12 residues. With V trimmed by 4 bases and J by 6 bases, 2 bases remained unmatched. Germline V gene lookup returns CDR1 SGHTA and CDR2 FQGNSA. The DNA for the CDR3 is TGTGCCAGCAGCTCCAGGGGGCGCGAGCAGTACTTC. Its translation is CASSSRGREQYF.

This clonotype was seen a handful of times. The chain couples TRBV7-9 to TRBJ1-2; D perhaps matches TRBD1 (5 bases). Trimming shortened V by 1 base and J by 0 bases, and 15 bases separated the two germline ends. CDR1 SEHNR and CDR2 FQNEAQ come from the germline V gene (reference sequence). CDR3 length: 17 amino acids. CDR3 bases: TGTGCCAGCAGCTTAGGTTCCCCCGACAGATCTAACTATGGCTACACCTTC. Translating it yields CASSLGSPDRSNYGYTF.

In this sample, this clonotype turned up many times. The chain is built from TRBV2 and TRBJ2-1; 8 positions agree with TRBD1. V shed 4 bases and J 5 bases; nucleotides not matched to a gene: 7. Germline lookup yields CDR1 SNHLY and CDR2 FYNNEI. This CDR3 region has 15 residues. This CDR3 is CASSAEDRVNNEQFF. For the CDR3, the DNA is TGTGCCAGCAGTGCCGAGGACAGGGTAAACAATGAGCAGTTCTTC.

This clonotype has only a few counts. The chain links TRBV12-3 or TRBV12-4 to TRBJ1-1; D is uncertain. This CDR3 has 15 amino acids. Between the trimmed V and J ends, which lost 2 bases and 5 bases, there was a span of 15 bases. The CDR3 sequence: CASSLYRRLGTEAFF. Written as DNA, the CDR3 is TGTGCCAGCAGTTTATACAGACGCCTGGGGACTGAAGCTTTCTTT.

In this sample, this clonotype turned up many times. V and J are TRBV12-3 or TRBV12-4 and TRBJ1-5, with 8 bases matching TRBD1. The CDR3 is made up of 14 amino acids. V gave up 6 bases and J gave up 5 bases; unmatched junction bases: 6. The CDR3 DNA reads TGTGCCAGCAGATTGACAGGGGACCATCAGCCCCAGCATTTT. Protein: CASRLTGDHQPQHF.

This clonotype appeared many times. The V call is TRBV30, the J call TRBJ2-3; 7 bases map to TRBD2. J gave up 1 base and V 1 base, and 8 bases lay outside the gene matches. CDR3 length equals 16 residues. Germline V lookup: CDR1 GTSNPN, CDR2 SVGIG (reference sequence). The CDR3 reads CAWSAFSAGGTDTQYF. CDR3 coding DNA: TGTGCCTGGAGTGCCTTCTCTGCGGGAGGCACAGATACGCAGTATTTT.

The chain recombines TRBV7-9 with TRBJ1-1; D perhaps matches TRBD1 (6 bases). Germline CDR1 reads SEHNR; CDR2 reads FQNEAQ (reference sequence). Trimming removed 11 bases from V and 4 bases from J, with 14 bases in between. The CDR3 runs 12 residues. DNA for the CDR3: TGTGCCGTCAGGGGCATGGTCACTGAAGCTTTCTTT. It specifies CAVRGMVTEAFF.

In this sample, this clonotype turned up many times. This chain links TRBV7-9 with TRBJ2-1, with a tentative D call TRBD1 (5 bases). The germline V gene has CDR1 SEHNR and CDR2 FQNEAQ (reference sequence). The length of the CDR3 is 15 residues. The V and J ends lost 0 bases and 6 bases respectively, with 12 bases between them. The CDR3 region is CASSLAGLGANEQFF. The CDR3 DNA reads TGTGCCAGCAGCTTAGCGGGATTAGGGGCCAATGAGCAGTTCTTC.

This clonotype was picked up a small number of times. The J gene is TRBJ2-1, the V gene TRBV27; the match to TRBD2 covers 11 bases. CDR3 length equals 15 residues. The junction had 5 bases not matched to a gene; V was cut back by 8 bases and J by 2 bases. Germline V CDR1 and CDR2: MNHEY, SMNVEV (reference sequence). The CDR3 sequence: CASGTSGAPYNEQFF. In DNA, the CDR3 is TGTGCCAGCGGGACTAGCGGAGCCCCCTACAATGAGCAGTTCTTC.

This clonotype occurred many times. Here the CDR3 reads CASDTGSRGYEQYF. In DNA, the CDR3 is TGTGCCAGCGACACCGGGAGCCGAGGCTACGAGCAGTACTTC. The chain links TRBV6-1 to TRBJ2-7, with D perhaps TRBD2 (6 bases). The CDR3 sequence is 14 residues long. In germline, CDR1 is MNHNS, CDR2 SASEGT. Trimming took off 8 bases at V and 3 bases at J, with 17 bases between the two ends.

As concerns this clonotype: A single base separates this from a much larger clone, so it may be a read error. The rearrangement links TRBV11-2 to TRBJ2-5; D not resolved. CDR1 and CDR2 from the germline V gene are SGHAT and FQNNGV. The CDR3 runs 12 residues. V was pared by 3 bases and J by 5 bases, with 7 bases between. The DNA for the CDR3 is TGTGCCAGCAGCTTCGCGGTGGAGACCCAGTACTTC. It codes for CASSFAVETQYF.

This clonotype came up many times. The chain recombines TRBV13 with TRBJ2-3; either TRBD1 or TRBD2 may supply D (5 bases each). CDR3 size: 16 residues. The V end was cut by 5 bases, the J end by 4 bases, with 19 bases between. Germline assignment: CDR1 PRHDT and CDR2 FYEKMQ (reference sequence). CDR3 residues: CASSATGTADPDTQYF. The CDR3 region has the DNA TGTGCCAGCAGCGCAACCGGGACGGCGGACCCAGATACGCAGTATTTT.

Ten or more counts support this clonotype. The V and J genes are TRBV7-8 and TRBJ2-1; D may be TRBD2 (6 bases). Trimming removed 0 bases at V and 7 bases at J, with 13 bases between. Germline CDR1 reads SGHVS; CDR2 reads FQNEAQ. The CDR3 covers 15 residues. This CDR3 reads CASSLALAGSNEQFF. The CDR3 bases are TGTGCCAGCAGCTTAGCACTAGCTGGGTCGAATGAGCAGTTCTTC.

In this sample, this clonotype turned up many times. This rearrangement joins TRBV7-8 to TRBJ1-1; D not certain. The V gene lost 0 bases and the J gene lost 6 bases, with 17 bases spanning the gap. The germline CDR1 and CDR2 sequences are SGHVS and FQNEAQ. The CDR3 totals 16 residues. CDR3 sequence (DNA): TGTGCCAGCAGCTTAGCGCTAACGGGTATGGTCGCTGAAGCTTTCTTT. Translation gives CASSLALTGMVAEAFF.

There are many counts of this clonotype. V and J are TRBV7-2 and TRBJ2-7; TRBD1 matches 9 bases. V was pared by 5 bases and J by 6 bases, with 5 bases of the junction left unmatched. Germline lookup yields CDR1 SGHTA and CDR2 FQGNSA. The CDR3 runs to 13 residues. The CDR3 here is CASSPRQGGEQYF. The DNA of the CDR3 is TGTGCCAGCAGCCCTAGACAGGGGGGCGAGCAGTACTTC.

This clonotype was detected ten times or more. In DNA form, the CDR3 reads TGTGCCAGCAGTTCCGGGGACGGAGCCTACAATGAGCAGTTCTTC. It yields the protein CASSSGDGAYNEQFF. The rearrangement links TRBV28 to TRBJ2-1, with D perhaps assigned TRBD1 or TRBD2 (5 bases each). CDR1 MDHEN and CDR2 SYDVKM come from the germline V gene. V was shortened by 4 bases and J by 2 bases, with 12 bases between the two germline ends. The CDR3 spans 15 residues.

V usage is TRBV28 and J usage is TRBJ2-5, with TRBD1 matching 9 bases. Germline CDR1 MDHEN, CDR2 SYDVKM. The J segment lost 5 bases and the V segment lost 6 bases, leaving 13 bases of the junction unmatched. The CDR3 length is 16 residues. CDR3 DNA sequence: TGTGCCAGCAGCCCCGGGACAGGGTATTCGGGGGAGACCCAGTACTTC. It encodes CASSPGTGYSGETQYF.

The V gene is TRBV29-1, the J gene TRBJ2-7; D is perhaps TRBD1 (5 bases). V shed 6 bases and J shed 0 bases, with 15 bases lying between them. The CDR3 runs to 14 residues. CDR1 SQVTM and CDR2 ANQGSEA come from the germline V gene. CDR3 sequence: CSVRRFQGSYEQYF. The CDR3 DNA reads as TGCAGCGTCAGAAGATTCCAGGGCTCCTACGAGCAGTACTTC.